This TCR beta chain was sequenced in a study of beta chain features in type 1 diabetes. Points from the study as a whole: In type 1 diabetes patients, VDJ junctions had fewer insertions; deletions at these junctions were more frequent. Compared with healthy donors, patients appeared to share more similar naive, central memory and regulatory TCRB repertoires. Researchers report that Type 1 diabetes patients had moderately but significantly shorter TCRB CDR3s across all four CD4+ subsets.

CDR1 SSHAT and CDR2 FNYEAQ come from the germline V gene (reference sequence). The CDR3 spans 17 residues. Note on this clone: The antigen is not known. Sequence at one end of the junction differs from germline and may be a read error.

Every isolated RNA sample was fully reverse transcribed, so sequencing captured expressed TCRB transcripts. Data came from immunoSEQ multiplex PCR; TCRdb stores just in-frame clones and leaves some out. The data contain about 620,000 clones, 15% of them singletons. The sample was naive CD4+ T cells from blood. The genes are TRBV7-7 and TRBJ2-3, with D uncertain. The clonotype comes from a man between 18 and 29 years old in good health. The CDR3 region has the DNA TGTGCTAGCAGCTTAGGCCCGGCAAGCCAAGGGACAGATACGCAGTATTTT. Its protein is CASSLGPASQGTDTQYF.